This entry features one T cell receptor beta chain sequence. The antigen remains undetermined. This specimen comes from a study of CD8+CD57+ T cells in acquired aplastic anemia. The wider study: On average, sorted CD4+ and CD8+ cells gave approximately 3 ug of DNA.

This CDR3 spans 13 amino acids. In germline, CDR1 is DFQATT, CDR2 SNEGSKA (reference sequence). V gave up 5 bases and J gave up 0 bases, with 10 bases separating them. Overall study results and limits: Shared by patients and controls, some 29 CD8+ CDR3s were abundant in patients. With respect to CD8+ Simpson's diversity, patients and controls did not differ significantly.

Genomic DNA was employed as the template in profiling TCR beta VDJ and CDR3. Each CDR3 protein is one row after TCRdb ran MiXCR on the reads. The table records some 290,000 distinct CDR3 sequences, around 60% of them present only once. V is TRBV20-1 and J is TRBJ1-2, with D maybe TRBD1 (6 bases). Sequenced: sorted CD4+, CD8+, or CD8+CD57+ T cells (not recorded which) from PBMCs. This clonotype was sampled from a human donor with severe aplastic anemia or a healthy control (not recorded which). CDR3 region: CSAAGTSNYGYTF. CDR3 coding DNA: TGCAGTGCTGCCGGGACATCTAACTATGGCTACACCTTC.